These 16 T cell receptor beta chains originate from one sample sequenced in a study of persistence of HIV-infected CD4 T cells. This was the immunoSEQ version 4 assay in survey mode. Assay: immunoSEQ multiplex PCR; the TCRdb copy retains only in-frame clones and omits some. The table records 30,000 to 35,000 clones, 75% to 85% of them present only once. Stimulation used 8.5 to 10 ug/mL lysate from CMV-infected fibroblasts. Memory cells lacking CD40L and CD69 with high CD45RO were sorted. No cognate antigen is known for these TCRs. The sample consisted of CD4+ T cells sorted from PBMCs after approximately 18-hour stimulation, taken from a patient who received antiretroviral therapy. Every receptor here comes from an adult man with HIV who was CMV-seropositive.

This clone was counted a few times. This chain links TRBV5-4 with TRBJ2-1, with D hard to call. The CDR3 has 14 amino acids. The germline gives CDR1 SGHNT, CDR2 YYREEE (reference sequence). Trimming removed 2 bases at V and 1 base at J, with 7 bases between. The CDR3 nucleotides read TGTGCCAGCAGCTTACCAGCGTCCTACAATGAGCAGTTCTTC. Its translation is CASSLPASYNEQFF.

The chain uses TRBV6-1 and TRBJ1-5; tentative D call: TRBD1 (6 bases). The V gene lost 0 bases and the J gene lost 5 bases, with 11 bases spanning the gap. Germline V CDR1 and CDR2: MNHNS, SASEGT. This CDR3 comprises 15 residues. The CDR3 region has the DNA TGTGCCAGCAGTGAAGCGGGGGGCATCTATCAGCCCCAGCATTTT. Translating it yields CASSEAGGIYQPQHF.

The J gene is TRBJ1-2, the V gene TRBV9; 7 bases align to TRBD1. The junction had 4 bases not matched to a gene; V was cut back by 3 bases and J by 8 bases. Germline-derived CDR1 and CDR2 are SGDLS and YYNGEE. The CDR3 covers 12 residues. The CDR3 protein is CASSDRGWGYTF. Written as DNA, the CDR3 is TGTGCCAGCAGCGACAGGGGCTGGGGCTACACCTTC.

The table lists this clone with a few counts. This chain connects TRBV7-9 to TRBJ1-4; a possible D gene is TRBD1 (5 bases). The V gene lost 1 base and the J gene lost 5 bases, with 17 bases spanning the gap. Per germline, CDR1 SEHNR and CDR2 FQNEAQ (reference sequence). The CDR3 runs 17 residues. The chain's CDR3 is CASSLDWGQTDNEKLFF. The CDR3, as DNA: TGTGCCAGCAGCTTAGATTGGGGCCAGACAGACAATGAAAAACTGTTTTTT. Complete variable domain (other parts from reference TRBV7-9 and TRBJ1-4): DTGVSQNPRHKITKRGQNVTFRCDPISEHNRLYWYRQTLGQGPEFLTYFQNEAQLEKSRLLSDRFSAERPKGSFSTLEIQRTEQGDSAMYLCASSLDWGQTDNEKLFFGSGTQLSVL.

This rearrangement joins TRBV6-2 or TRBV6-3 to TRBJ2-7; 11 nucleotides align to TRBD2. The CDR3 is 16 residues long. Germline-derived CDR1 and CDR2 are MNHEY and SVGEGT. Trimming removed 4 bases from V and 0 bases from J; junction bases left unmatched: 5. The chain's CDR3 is CASSSGLAGTSYEQYF. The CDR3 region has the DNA TGTGCCAGCAGTTCTGGACTAGCGGGTACCTCCTACGAGCAGTACTTC.

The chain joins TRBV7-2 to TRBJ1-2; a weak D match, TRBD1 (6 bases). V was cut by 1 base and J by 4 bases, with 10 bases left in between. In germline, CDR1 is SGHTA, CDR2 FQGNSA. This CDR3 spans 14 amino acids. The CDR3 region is CASSLGGRFYGYTF. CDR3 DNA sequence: TGTGCCAGCAGCTTAGGGGGGCGGTTCTATGGCTACACCTTC.

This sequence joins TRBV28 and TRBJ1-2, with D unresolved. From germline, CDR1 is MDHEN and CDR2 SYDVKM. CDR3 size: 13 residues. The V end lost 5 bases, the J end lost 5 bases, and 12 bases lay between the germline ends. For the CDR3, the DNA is TGTGCCAGCAGTCCCTCGAAGGGATATGGCTACACCTTC. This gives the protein CASSPSKGYGYTF.

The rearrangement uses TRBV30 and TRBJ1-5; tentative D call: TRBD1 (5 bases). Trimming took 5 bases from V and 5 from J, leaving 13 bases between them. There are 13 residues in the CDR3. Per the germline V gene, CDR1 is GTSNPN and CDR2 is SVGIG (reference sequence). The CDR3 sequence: CAWSSQGDQPQHF. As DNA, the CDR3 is TGTGCCTGGTCGAGTCAGGGTGATCAGCCCCAGCATTTT.

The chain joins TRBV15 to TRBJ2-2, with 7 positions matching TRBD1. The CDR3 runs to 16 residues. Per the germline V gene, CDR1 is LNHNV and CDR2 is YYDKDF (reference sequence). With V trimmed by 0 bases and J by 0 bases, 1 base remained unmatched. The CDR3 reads CATSREGQANTGELFF. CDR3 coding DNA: TGTGCCACCAGCAGAGAAGGACAGGCGAACACCGGGGAGCTGTTTTTT.

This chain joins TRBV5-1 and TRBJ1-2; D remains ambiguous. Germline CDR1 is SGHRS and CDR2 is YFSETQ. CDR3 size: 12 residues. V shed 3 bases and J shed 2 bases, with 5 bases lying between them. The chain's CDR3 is CASSWENYGYTF. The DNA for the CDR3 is TGCGCCAGCAGCTGGGAGAACTATGGCTACACCTTC.

The CDR3 loop is CASSQTTIGAGGTDTQYF. CDR3 in DNA: TGCGCCAGCAGCCAAACCACGATCGGGGCAGGGGGCACAGATACGCAGTATTTT. The rearrangement joins TRBV4-1 to TRBJ2-3, with D tentatively TRBD1 (6 bases). Per the germline V gene, CDR1 is MGHRA and CDR2 is YSYEKL. The CDR3 is made up of 18 amino acids. The V end lost 2 bases, the J end lost 1 base, and 19 bases lay between the germline ends.

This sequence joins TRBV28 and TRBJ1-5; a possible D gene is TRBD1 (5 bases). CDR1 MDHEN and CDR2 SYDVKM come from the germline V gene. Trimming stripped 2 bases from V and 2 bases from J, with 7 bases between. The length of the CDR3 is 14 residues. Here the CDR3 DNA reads TGTGCCAGCAGTTTACGAGGGGGCAATCAGCCCCAGCATTTT. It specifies CASSLRGGNQPQHF.

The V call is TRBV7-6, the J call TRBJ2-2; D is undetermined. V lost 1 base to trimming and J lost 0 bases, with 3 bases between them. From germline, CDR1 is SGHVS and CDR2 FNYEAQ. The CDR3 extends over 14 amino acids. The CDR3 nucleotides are TGTGCCAGCAGCTTAGAGGCGAACACCGGGGAGCTGTTTTTT. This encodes CASSLEANTGELFF.

This CDR3 reads CASSLRTAQETQYF. In nucleotides, the CDR3 is TGTGCCAGCTCACTAAGGACAGCCCAAGAGACCCAGTACTTC. The chain is built from TRBV18 and TRBJ2-5; possibly TRBD1 for D (6 bases). Looked up from germline, CDR1 is KGHSH and CDR2 is LQKENI. V was cut by 4 bases and J by 1 base, with 10 bases left in between. The CDR3 length is 14 residues.

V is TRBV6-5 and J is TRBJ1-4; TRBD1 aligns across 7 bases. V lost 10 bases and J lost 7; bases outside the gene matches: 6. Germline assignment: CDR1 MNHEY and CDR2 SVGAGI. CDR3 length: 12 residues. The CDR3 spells CATQDRTEKLFF. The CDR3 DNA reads TGTGCCACCCAGGACAGGACTGAAAAACTGTTTTTT.

CDR3 loop: CAKRPGLNTEAFF. In DNA form, the CDR3 reads TGTGCCAAACGTCCGGGGCTGAACACTGAAGCTTTCTTT. V is TRBV6-6 and J is TRBJ1-1; possible D gene TRBD1, 5 bases. Trimming took off 10 bases at V and 0 bases at J, with 12 bases between the two ends. This CDR3 contains 13 residues. Germline CDR1 reads MNHNY; CDR2 reads SVGAGI (reference sequence).